A single sample is the source of the 14 T cell receptor beta chains below, sequenced in a study of cytomegalovirus exposure and HLA in healthy donors. Using immunoSEQ multiplex PCR, the repertoire was profiled, and TCRdb retains in-frame clones only, with some absent. The sample comprises about 180,000 clones, around 87% of which are singletons, and more than 1.2% rests with the top ten. The sample was PBMCs. These receptor sequences come from a woman in her 30s in good health and CMV-seronegative.

CDR3 region: CASSPSGEIYNEQFF. The CDR3 DNA is TGTGCCAGCAGCCCCAGCGGAGAGATCTACAATGAGCAGTTCTTC. The genes are TRBV9 and TRBJ2-1; D may be TRBD2 (5 bases). This CDR3 is 15 amino acids long. V gave up 4 bases and J gave up 3 bases, with 14 bases separating them. Germline assignment: CDR1 SGDLS and CDR2 YYNGEE.

The chain has TRBV2 and TRBJ2-2, with D possibly TRBD2 on 6 matching bases. From germline, CDR1 is SNHLY and CDR2 FYNNEI. The CDR3 extends over 12 amino acids. Trimming cost V 8 bases and J 4 bases, with 8 bases left between them. This chain's CDR3 is CASGGGTGELFF. Written as DNA, the CDR3 is TGTGCCAGCGGGGGAGGCACCGGGGAGCTGTTTTTT. Drawing the rest from reference TRBV2 and TRBJ2-2, the complete variable domain is EPEVTQTPSHQVTQMGQEVILRCVPISNHLYFYWYRQILGQKVEFLVSFYNNEISEKSEIFDDQFSVERPDGSNFTLKIRSTKLEDSAMYFCASGGGTGELFFGEGSRLTVL.

The genes are TRBV6-1 and TRBJ2-1; unclear D gene. Germline assignment: CDR1 MNHNS and CDR2 SASEGT. This CDR3 spans 12 amino acids. V was trimmed by 10 bases and J by 4 bases, leaving 11 bases between them. CDR3 amino acids: CATRVGYNEQFF. DNA for the CDR3: TGTGCCACCCGGGTGGGTTACAATGAGCAGTTCTTC.

V gene TRBV5-6 combines with J gene TRBJ1-6; D uncertain. V shed 1 base and J shed 15 bases, with 17 bases lying between them. The CDR3 has 14 residues. Germline values: CDR1 SGHDT, CDR2 YYEEEE. The CDR3 protein is CASSLHWRPRFLHF. The DNA of the CDR3 is TGTGCCAGCAGCTTGCATTGGAGGCCTCGCTTCCTCCACTTT.

The V and J genes are TRBV4-1 and TRBJ1-1, with 7 bases that match TRBD1. The germline V gene has CDR1 MGHRA and CDR2 YSYEKL. V was clipped by 3 bases and J by 3 bases; unmatched bases: 7. The CDR3 is made up of 15 amino acids. The CDR3 DNA is TGCGCCAGCAGCCACCCCGACAGGGAAGACACTGAAGCTTTCTTT. It is translated as CASSHPDREDTEAFF.

The CDR3 reads CASSQVWGPNSYEQYF. In DNA, the CDR3 is TGCGCCAGCAGCCAAGTCTGGGGGCCCAACTCCTACGAGCAGTACTTC. The chain is built from TRBV4-3 and TRBJ2-7, with D possibly being TRBD1 (6 bases). The V gene lost 1 base and the J gene lost 0 bases, with 13 bases spanning the gap. The germline V gene has CDR1 LGHNA and CDR2 YSLEER. The CDR3 spans 16 residues.

The CDR3, as DNA: TGTGCCAGTAGTATTCGTGCCAGGGCGAACACCGGGGAGCTGTTTTTT. This translates into CASSIRARANTGELFF. This sequence joins TRBV19 and TRBJ2-2; D possibly corresponds to TRBD1 (5 bases). Germline CDR1 reads LNHDA; CDR2 reads SQIVND (reference sequence). The CDR3 has 16 amino acids. Trimming pared 3 bases from V and 0 bases from J, leaving 11 bases between.

This rearrangement joins TRBV5-6 to TRBJ1-1; TRBD1 is a possible D gene (5 bases). Germline values: CDR1 SGHDT, CDR2 YYEEEE. V lost 0 bases and J 0 bases, leaving 12 bases between the germline ends. This CDR3 spans 16 amino acids. The CDR3, as DNA: TGTGCCAGCAGCTTGGAACAGGCCCGAATGAACACTGAAGCTTTCTTT. This codes for CASSLEQARMNTEAFF.

About this clone: The final CDR3 position lacks the conserved phenylalanine or tryptophan, pointing to a likely read error. The DNA is left out, because the CDR3 cannot be placed on it with certainty; the CDR3 is given as TCRdb lists it. This rearrangement joins TRBV30 to TRBJ2-3; the table's D call, TRBD2, has no DNA check behind it. The CDR3 region is 9 residues in length, termini included. Germline CDR1 and CDR2: GTSNPN and SVGIG (reference sequence). CDR3 amino acids: CAWSVRDYD.

The V gene is TRBV5-1, the J gene TRBJ2-7, with D possibly being TRBD2 (6 bases). The V gene's germline CDR1 is SGHRS and CDR2 YFSETQ. The V gene lost 3 bases and the J gene lost 0 bases, with 7 bases spanning the gap. This CDR3 has 13 residues. CDR3 nucleotide sequence: TGCGCCAGCAGCTACGGGAGCTCCTACGAGCAGTACTTC. It translates to CASSYGSSYEQYF.

V and J are TRBV25-1 and TRBJ1-3; D uncertain. Germline assignment: CDR1 MGHDK and CDR2 SYGVNS. The CDR3 runs 15 residues. The V end lost 4 bases, the J end lost 4 bases, and 14 bases lay between the germline ends. The CDR3 here is CASSVGGGLGNTIYF. DNA of the CDR3: TGTGCCAGCAGTGTAGGTGGAGGGCTCGGAAACACCATATATTTT.

This clone was observed once. The V gene is TRBV6-5, the J gene TRBJ2-7, with a weak D call TRBD1 (6 bases). The CDR3 is 14 amino acids. With 6 bases removed from V and 3 bases from J, the gap between germline ends came to 15 bases. Germline CDR1 reads MNHEY; CDR2 reads SVGAGI. Written as DNA, the CDR3 is TGTGCCAGCAGCAACCCAGGGGATAGCTACGAGCAGTACTTC. Residues: CASSNPGDSYEQYF.

This chain uses TRBV6-1 with TRBJ1-4; 8 bases agree with TRBD1. Germline-derived CDR1 and CDR2 are MNHNS and SASEGT. V shed 3 bases, J shed 10 bases, and the junction held 22 bases outside the gene matches. CDR3 length: 19 residues. As DNA, the CDR3 is TGTGCCAGCAGTGAGGTCCAGACAGGGGTGTGGCGACCTTCGGGAAAACTGTTTTTT. It translates to CASSEVQTGVWRPSGKLFF.

The chain combines TRBV10-3 with TRBJ2-1; the D is unclear. The CDR3 runs 12 residues. V was clipped by 4 bases and J by 3 bases, with 4 bases between them. Germline assignment: CDR1 ENHRY and CDR2 SYGVKD. CDR3 in amino acids: CAISAGYNEQFF. The DNA of the CDR3 is TGTGCCATCAGTGCAGGCTACAATGAGCAGTTCTTC.